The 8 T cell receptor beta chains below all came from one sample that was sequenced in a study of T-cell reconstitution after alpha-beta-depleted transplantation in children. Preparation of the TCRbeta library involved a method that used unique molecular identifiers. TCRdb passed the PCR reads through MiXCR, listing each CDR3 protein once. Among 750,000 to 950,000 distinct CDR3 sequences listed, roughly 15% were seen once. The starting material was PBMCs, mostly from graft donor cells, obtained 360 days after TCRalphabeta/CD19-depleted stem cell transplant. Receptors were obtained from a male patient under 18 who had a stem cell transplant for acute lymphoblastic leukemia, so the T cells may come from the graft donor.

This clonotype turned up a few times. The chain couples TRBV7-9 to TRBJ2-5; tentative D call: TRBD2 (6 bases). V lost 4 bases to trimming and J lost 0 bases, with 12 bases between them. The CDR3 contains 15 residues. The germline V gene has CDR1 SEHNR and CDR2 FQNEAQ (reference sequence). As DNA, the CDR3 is TGTGCCAGCAGCTCCTTCTTAGCGGACCAAGAGACCCAGTACTTC. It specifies CASSSFLADQETQYF.

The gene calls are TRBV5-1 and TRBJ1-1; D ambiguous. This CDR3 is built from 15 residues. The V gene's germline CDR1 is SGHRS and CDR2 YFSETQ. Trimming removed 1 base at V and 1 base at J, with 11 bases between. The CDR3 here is CASSLRAAKNTEAFF. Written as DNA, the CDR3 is TGCGCCAGCAGCTTGAGAGCCGCGAAGAACACTGAAGCTTTCTTT. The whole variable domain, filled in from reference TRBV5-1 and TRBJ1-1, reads KAGVTQTPRYLIKTRGQQVTLSCSPISGHRSVSWYQQTPGQGLQFLFEYFSETQRNKGNFPGRFSGRQFSNSRSEMNVSTLELGDSALYLCASSLRAAKNTEAFFGQGTRLTVV.

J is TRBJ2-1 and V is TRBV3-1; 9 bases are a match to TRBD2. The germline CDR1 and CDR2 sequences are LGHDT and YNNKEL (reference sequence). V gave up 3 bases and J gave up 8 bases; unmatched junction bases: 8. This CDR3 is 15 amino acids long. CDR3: CASSHPGLAKDEQFF. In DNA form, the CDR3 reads TGTGCCAGCAGCCACCCCGGACTAGCGAAGGATGAGCAGTTCTTC.

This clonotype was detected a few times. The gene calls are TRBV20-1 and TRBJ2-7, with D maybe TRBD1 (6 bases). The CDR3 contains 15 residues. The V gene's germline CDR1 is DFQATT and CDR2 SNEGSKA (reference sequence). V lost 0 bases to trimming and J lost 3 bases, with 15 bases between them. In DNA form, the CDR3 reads TGCAGTGCTAGAGAACAGGGCAGGGTTTTCTACGAGCAGTACTTC. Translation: CSAREQGRVFYEQYF.

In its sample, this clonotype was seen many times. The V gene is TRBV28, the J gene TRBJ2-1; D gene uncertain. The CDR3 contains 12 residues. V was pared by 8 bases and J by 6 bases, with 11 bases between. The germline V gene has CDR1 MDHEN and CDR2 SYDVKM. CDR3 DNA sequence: TGTGCCAGCCTCCGAATGGGCAATGAGCAGTTCTTC. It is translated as CASLRMGNEQFF.

CDR3 DNA sequence: TGTGCCAGTAGTATGAGATTGAACAGGGGTGGCTACAATGAGCAGTTCTTC. This encodes CASSMRLNRGGYNEQFF. The chain uses TRBV19 and TRBJ2-1; 7 nucleotides align to TRBD1. The CDR3 length is 17 residues. The germline V gene encodes CDR1 LNHDA and CDR2 SQIVND (reference sequence). J gave up 3 bases and V 3 bases, and 11 bases lay outside the gene matches.

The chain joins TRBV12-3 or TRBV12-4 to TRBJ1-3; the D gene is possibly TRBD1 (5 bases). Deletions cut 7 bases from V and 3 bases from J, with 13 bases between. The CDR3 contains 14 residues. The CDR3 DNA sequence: TGTGCCAGCAACCAGGGACGGGTTGGAAACACCATATATTTT. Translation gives CASNQGRVGNTIYF.

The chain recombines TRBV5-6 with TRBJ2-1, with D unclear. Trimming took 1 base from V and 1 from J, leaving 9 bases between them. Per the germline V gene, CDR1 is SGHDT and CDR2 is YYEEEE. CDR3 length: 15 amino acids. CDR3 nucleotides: TGTGCCAGCAGCTTGATTGGGGTTTCCTACAATGAGCAGTTCTTC. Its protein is CASSLIGVSYNEQFF.